These 28 T cell receptor beta chains originate from one sample sequenced in a study of breast tumors, draining lymph nodes, adjacent tissues. TCRdb itself ran the multiplex PCR reads through MiXCR, one entry per CDR3 protein. The data contain about 200,000 distinct CDR3 sequences, about 32% of them seen just once; the ten biggest clones take up 4.3%. Axillary draining lymph nodes of breast cancer patients supplied the node samples. Sequencing was performed on axillary lymph node tissue. Receptors were obtained from a female donor with breast cancer. Some clones in this sample may be carry-over from other donors' samples.

The chain combines TRBV13 with TRBJ1-3; 7 bases line up with TRBD1. After removal of 9 bases from V and 0 bases from J, the junction contained 11 bases not matched to a gene. The length of the CDR3 is 16 residues. The germline V gene has CDR1 PRHDT and CDR2 FYEKMQ (reference sequence). The CDR3 spells CASALGTVPSGNTIYF. CDR3 bases: TGTGCCAGTGCTCTCGGGACAGTGCCCTCTGGAAACACCATATATTTT.

Regarding this clonotype: A read error may account for a junction end that differs from germline. The chain couples TRBV9 to TRBJ1-6; a possible D gene is TRBD1 (5 bases). Germline assignment: CDR1 SGDLS and CDR2 YYNGEE. The CDR3 sequence is 16 residues long. The CDR3 loop reads CASSPGTVGPNSPLHF. CDR3 nucleotide sequence: TGTGCCAGCAGCCCAGGGACGGTGGGACCTAATTCGCCCCTCCACTTT.

In this sample, this clonotype turned up a few times. This chain uses TRBV10-1 with TRBJ2-2, with 9 bases identical to TRBD1. V lost 5 bases and J lost 7; bases outside the gene matches: 8. Germline V gives CDR1 WNHNN, CDR2 SYGVQD (reference sequence). The CDR3 totals 15 residues. The CDR3 coding sequence is TGCGCCAGCAGTACCGGGACAGGGAATAACGGGGAGCTGTTTTTT. Translating it yields CASSTGTGNNGELFF.

Only a few counts were recorded for this clonotype. Possible read error: a much larger clone is one base away. The V and J genes are TRBV11-2 and TRBJ2-2; TRBD1 or TRBD2 may be the D gene (5 bases each). The CDR3 totals 17 residues. Germline CDR1 SGHAT, CDR2 FQNNGV. The CDR3 loop is CASSLVSRIRGTRELFF. DNA of the CDR3: TGTGCCAGCAGCTTAGTCAGCAGGATTCGGGGCACCAGGGAGCTGTTTTTT.

This clonotype came up once. The gene calls are TRBV5-1 and TRBJ1-4; TRBD1 is a possible D gene (5 bases). The CDR3 covers 15 residues. Germline CDR1 is SGHRS and CDR2 is YFSETQ. V dropped 2 bases and J dropped 3 bases, with 11 bases sitting between them. Here the CDR3 reads CASSFRQGPNEKLFF. In DNA, the CDR3 is TGCGCCAGCAGCTTTCGTCAGGGACCTAATGAAAAACTGTTTTTT.

This clonotype was seen at least ten times. The chain has TRBV6-1 and TRBJ1-2, with a possible D match to TRBD1 (5 bases). The CDR3 runs to 14 residues. The germline CDR1 and CDR2 sequences are MNHNS and SASEGT. Trimming took 3 bases from V and 8 from J, leaving 16 bases between them. This CDR3 is CASSDPGVLRGYTF. For the CDR3, the DNA is TGTGCCAGCAGTGACCCGGGGGTTCTACGGGGCTACACCTTC.

This clonotype was seen many times. The J gene is TRBJ2-7, the V gene TRBV11-2; 8 bases are a match to TRBD1. V was clipped by 5 bases and J by 2 bases; unmatched bases: 8. Germline lookup yields CDR1 SGHAT and CDR2 FQNNGV. The CDR3 runs 15 residues. Written as DNA, the CDR3 is TGTGCCAGCAGCCTCCCGGGCAGGGGGCCCTACGAGCAGTACTTC. It encodes CASSLPGRGPYEQYF. Looking up the rest from reference TRBV11-2 and TRBJ2-7 gives the full variable domain: EAGVAQSPRYKIIEKRQSVAFWCNPISGHATLYWYQQILGQGPKLLIQFQNNGVVDDSQLPKDRFSAERLKGVDSTLKIQPAKLEDSAVYLCASSLPGRGPYEQYFGPGTRLTVT.

This clonotype showed up many times. The rearrangement joins TRBV20-1 to TRBJ2-1, with 11 nucleotides matching TRBD2. Losses at the gene ends were 4 bases for V and 3 bases for J; bases not matched to a gene: 5. This CDR3 spans 15 amino acids. The germline gives CDR1 DFQATT, CDR2 SNEGSKA (reference sequence). The CDR3 DNA sequence: TGCAGTGCTACTAGACTAGCGGGATTCTACAATGAGCAGTTCTTC. It codes for CSATRLAGFYNEQFF.

This clonotype was detected ten times or more. The rearrangement uses TRBV7-2 and TRBJ1-6; TRBD1 is a possible D gene (5 bases). The CDR3 loop spans 14 amino acids. The germline gives CDR1 SGHTA, CDR2 FQGNSA. V gave up 1 base and J gave up 10 bases, with 11 bases separating them. The CDR3 sequence: CASSLGPGNSPLHF. The CDR3 DNA follows: TGTGCCAGCAGCTTAGGCCCAGGGAACTCACCCCTCCACTTT.

In the case of this clonotype: A read error is possible here, since a much larger clone lies one base away. Given the absence of the conserved phenylalanine or tryptophan at the CDR3 end, a read error is likely. The rearrangement joins TRBV16 to TRBJ2-3; D is unclear. This CDR3 is 12 amino acids long. Trimming stripped 1 base from V and 3 bases from J, with 2 bases between. The V gene's germline CDR1 is KGHSY and CDR2 FQNENV. The CDR3 spells CASSQLTDTQYL. CDR3 in DNA: TGTGCCAGCAGCCAATTGACAGATACGCAGTATCTT.

This sequence joins TRBV9 and TRBJ2-1, with 7 bases that match TRBD2. Germline CDR1 is SGDLS and CDR2 is YYNGEE. The junction had 5 bases not matched to a gene; V was cut back by 0 bases and J by 2 bases. CDR3 size: 16 residues. Here the CDR3 reads CASSVGGGGAYNEQFF. The CDR3 nucleotides read TGTGCCAGCAGCGTAGGGGGGGGGGGGGCCTACAATGAGCAGTTCTTC.

This clonotype was recorded many times. The J gene is TRBJ1-2, the V gene TRBV29-1; a possible D gene is TRBD1 (6 bases). This CDR3 has 13 residues. CDR1 SQVTM and CDR2 ANQGSEA come from the germline V gene. The V and J ends lost 0 bases and 7 bases respectively, with 12 bases between them. The chain's CDR3 is CSVEEARGGGYTF. CDR3 nucleotides: TGCAGCGTTGAAGAGGCCAGGGGTGGTGGCTACACCTTC.

In this sample, this clonotype turned up many times. The J gene is TRBJ2-2, the V gene TRBV19; D uncertain. This CDR3 is 10 amino acids long. CDR1 LNHDA and CDR2 SQIVND come from the germline V gene (reference sequence). Trimming cost V 9 bases and J 6 bases, with 5 bases left between them. The CDR3 region is CASFSGELFF. CDR3 nucleotide sequence: TGTGCCAGCTTCTCCGGGGAGCTGTTTTTT.

In this sample, this clonotype turned up a few times. The chain links TRBV5-1 to TRBJ1-1; D not resolved. Germline assignment: CDR1 SGHRS and CDR2 YFSETQ. V shed 4 bases and J shed 1 base, with 14 bases lying between them. The CDR3 totals 15 residues. The CDR3 here is CASSPQAEGNTEAFF. The CDR3 DNA reads as TGCGCCAGCAGCCCCCAGGCAGAAGGGAACACTGAAGCTTTCTTT.

This clonotype was observed at least ten times. The genes are TRBV28 and TRBJ2-7; TRBD2 aligns across 9 bases. The CDR3 extends over 15 amino acids. Germline trimming cut 1 base from V and 4 bases from J; bases unmatched to any gene: 5. Germline CDR1 and CDR2: MDHEN and SYDVKM. Written as DNA, the CDR3 is TGTGCCAGCAGTTTATTCGGGACTAGCCTTTACGAGCAGTACTTC. Translating gives CASSLFGTSLYEQYF.

This clonotype was detected ten times or more. The chain has TRBV29-1 and TRBJ2-3, with TRBD2 matching 12 bases. CDR1 is SQVTM and CDR2 is ANQGSEA in the germline V gene. With V trimmed by 4 bases and J by 6 bases, 5 bases remained unmatched. The CDR3 runs to 14 residues. CDR3 DNA: TGCAGCGTTGGACTAGCGGGGGCCGGGGATACGCAGTATTTT. It codes for CSVGLAGAGDTQYF.

CDR3 residues: CASSPPHAANTEAFF. The CDR3 DNA is TGTGCCAGCTCACCTCCACATGCCGCGAACACTGAAGCTTTCTTT. The rearrangement links TRBV18 to TRBJ1-1, with D uncertain. Trimming took 3 bases from V and 1 from J, leaving 12 bases between them. Germline V gives CDR1 KGHSH, CDR2 LQKENI. The CDR3 consists of 15 residues.

V is TRBV24-1 and J is TRBJ2-3; 11 bases line up with TRBD2. CDR1 and CDR2 from the germline V gene are KGHDR and SFDVKD. The CDR3 consists of 13 residues. V lost 7 bases and J lost 11; bases outside the gene matches: 7. CDR3 sequence: CATRTSGMNEQYF. The CDR3 DNA reads as TGTGCCACCAGGACTAGCGGGATGAATGAGCAGTATTTT.

The V gene is TRBV7-9, the J gene TRBJ2-5; TRBD2 is a possible D gene (7 bases). Trimming pared 5 bases from V and 4 bases from J, leaving 14 bases between. Germline V gene sequence: CDR1 SEHNR, CDR2 FQNEAQ (reference sequence). CDR3 length: 14 residues. This CDR3 is CASSLLGGRETQYF. The CDR3 region has the DNA TGTGCCAGCAGCCTGCTCGGGGGGCGAGAGACCCAGTACTTC.

In regard to this clonotype: A read error may explain this, as a much larger clone is one base away. The chain combines TRBV6-4 with TRBJ2-1; 11 bases agree with TRBD2. V was clipped by 7 bases and J by 4 bases; unmatched bases: 6. Germline CDR1 and CDR2: MRHNA and SNTAGT. The CDR3 contains 15 residues. CDR3 amino acids: CASKRRTSGYNEQFF. CDR3 sequence (DNA): TGTGCCAGCAAACGGAGGACTAGCGGGTACAATGAGCAGTTCTTC.

This clonotype was counted only a few times. The chain uses TRBV12-3 or TRBV12-4 and TRBJ2-3, with D possibly matching TRBD2 (6 bases). The CDR3 totals 15 residues. With 5 bases removed from V and 2 bases from J, the gap between germline ends came to 14 bases. The CDR3 region is CASSNRETTTDTQYF. CDR3 nucleotide sequence: TGTGCCAGCAGTAACCGGGAGACAACCACAGATACGCAGTATTTT.

About this clonotype itself: It may be a read error: a sequence one base away is much more abundant. The V and J genes are TRBV6-6 and TRBJ2-1; D possibly corresponds to TRBD1 (5 bases). The CDR3 is made up of 15 amino acids. CDR1 and CDR2 (germline): MNHNY, SVGAGI (reference sequence). Trimming pared 5 bases from V and 6 bases from J, leaving 17 bases between. For the CDR3, the DNA is TGTGCCAGCAGTCCAGGGCTAGGGGTCGGCAATGAGCAGTTCTTC. Its protein is CASSPGLGVGNEQFF.

This clonotype was counted ten times or more. The rearrangement joins TRBV20-1 to TRBJ1-2; D gene uncertain. This CDR3 region has 13 residues. Per the germline V gene, CDR1 is DFQATT and CDR2 is SNEGSKA (reference sequence). V gave up 5 bases and J gave up 0 bases, with 10 bases separating them. The CDR3 region is CSAPRGANYGYTF. For the CDR3, the DNA is TGCAGTGCTCCGCGGGGAGCTAACTATGGCTACACCTTC.

The sample holds many counts of this clonotype. The chain has TRBV6-6 and TRBJ2-2, with 7 bases identical to TRBD1. The CDR3 is 17 amino acids. V lost 6 bases to trimming and J lost 4 bases; unmatched junction nucleotides: 14. Germline V gene data show CDR1 as MNHNY and CDR2 as SVGAGI (reference sequence). The CDR3 DNA reads TGTGCCAGCAGGTCTCCCGCAGGGGGAGAAGGCACCGGGGAGCTGTTTTTT. As protein: CASRSPAGGEGTGELFF.

This chain links TRBV6-6 with TRBJ1-1, with 8 bases that match TRBD1. The CDR3 length is 15 residues. From germline, CDR1 is MNHNY and CDR2 SVGAGI (reference sequence). V lost 0 bases to trimming and J lost 4 bases; unmatched junction nucleotides: 4. This CDR3 is CASSYSETGVTEAFF. The CDR3 DNA reads as TGTGCCAGCAGTTACTCAGAGACAGGGGTCACTGAAGCTTTCTTT.

The genes are TRBV29-1 and TRBJ1-2; no clear D. V lost 8 bases and J 2 bases, leaving 15 bases between the germline ends. This CDR3 is built from 13 residues. The germline V gene encodes CDR1 SQVTM and CDR2 ANQGSEA. The CDR3 protein is CSSSGNINYGYTF. For the CDR3, the DNA is TGCAGCAGTTCGGGAAACATAAACTATGGCTACACCTTC.

This chain joins TRBV19 and TRBJ2-5, with D maybe TRBD2 (6 bases). The germline V gene encodes CDR1 LNHDA and CDR2 SQIVND (reference sequence). Trimming removed 4 bases at V and 10 bases at J, with 13 bases between. The CDR3 length is 12 residues. The CDR3 spells CASSRQRGIQYF. CDR3 nucleotide sequence: TGTGCCAGTAGTAGGCAACGGGGGATCCAGTACTTC.

This clonotype was detected ten times or more. V gene TRBV30 combines with J gene TRBJ2-3; D gene unclear. The CDR3 totals 13 residues. Trimming took off 5 bases at V and 6 bases at J, with 15 bases between the two ends. Germline V gene data show CDR1 as GTSNPN and CDR2 as SVGIG (reference sequence). The CDR3 loop is CAWAPVLSDTQYF. DNA for the CDR3: TGTGCCTGGGCACCAGTCCTCAGCGATACGCAGTATTTT. Based on the CDR3 plus reference TRBV30 and TRBJ2-3, the full variable domain is SQTIHQWPATLVQPVGSPLSLECTVEGTSNPNLYWYRQAAGRGLQLLFYSVGIGQISSEVPQNLSASRPQDRQFILSSKKLLLSDSGFYLCAWAPVLSDTQYFGPGTRLTVL.